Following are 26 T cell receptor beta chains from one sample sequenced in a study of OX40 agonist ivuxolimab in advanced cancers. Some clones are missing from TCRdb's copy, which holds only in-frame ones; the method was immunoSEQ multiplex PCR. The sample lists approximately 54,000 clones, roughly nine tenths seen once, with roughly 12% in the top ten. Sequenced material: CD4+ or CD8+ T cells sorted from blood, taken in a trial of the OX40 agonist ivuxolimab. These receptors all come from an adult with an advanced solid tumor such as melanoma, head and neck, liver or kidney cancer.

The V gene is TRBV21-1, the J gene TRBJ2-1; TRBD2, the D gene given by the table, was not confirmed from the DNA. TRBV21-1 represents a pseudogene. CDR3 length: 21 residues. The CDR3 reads CASSPKRIWGGPFSGMNEQFF. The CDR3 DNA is TGTGCCAGCAGCCCCAAACGGATCTGGGGAGGGCCTTTTTCCGGAATGAATGAGCAGTTCTTC.

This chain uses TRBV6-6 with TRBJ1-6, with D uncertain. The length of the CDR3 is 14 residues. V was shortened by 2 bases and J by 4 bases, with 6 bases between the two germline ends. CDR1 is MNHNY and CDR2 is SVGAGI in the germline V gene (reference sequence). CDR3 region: CASSYARYNSPLHF. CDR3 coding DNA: TGTGCCAGCAGTTACGCCCGATATAATTCACCCCTCCACTTT.

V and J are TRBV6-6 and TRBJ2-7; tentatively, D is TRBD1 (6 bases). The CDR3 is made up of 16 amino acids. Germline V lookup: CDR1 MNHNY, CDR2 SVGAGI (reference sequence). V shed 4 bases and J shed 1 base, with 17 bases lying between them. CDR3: CASSFSAGTNSYEQYF. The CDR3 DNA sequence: TGTGCCAGCAGTTTTTCCGCCGGGACAAATTCCTACGAGCAGTACTTC.

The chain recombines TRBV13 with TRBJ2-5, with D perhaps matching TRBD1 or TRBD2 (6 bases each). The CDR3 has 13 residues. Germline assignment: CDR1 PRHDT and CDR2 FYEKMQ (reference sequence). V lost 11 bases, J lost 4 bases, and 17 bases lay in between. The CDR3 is CACHGGHGETQYF. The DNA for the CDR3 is TGTGCCTGTCATGGGGGGCACGGAGAGACCCAGTACTTC.

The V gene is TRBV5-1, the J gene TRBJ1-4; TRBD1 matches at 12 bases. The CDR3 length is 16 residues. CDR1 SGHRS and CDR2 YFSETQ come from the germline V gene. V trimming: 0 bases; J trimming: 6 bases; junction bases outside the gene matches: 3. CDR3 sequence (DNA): TGCGCCAGCAGCTTGGCTGGGACAGGGGGCGATGAAAAACTGTTTTTT. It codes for CASSLAGTGGDEKLFF.

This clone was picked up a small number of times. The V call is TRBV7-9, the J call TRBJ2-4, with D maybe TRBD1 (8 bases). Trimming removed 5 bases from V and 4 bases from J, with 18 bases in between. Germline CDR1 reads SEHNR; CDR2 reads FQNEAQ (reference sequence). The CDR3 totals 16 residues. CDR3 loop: CASSATGGGYKNIQYF. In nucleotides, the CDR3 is TGTGCCAGCAGCGCCACAGGGGGGGGCTATAAAAACATTCAGTACTTC. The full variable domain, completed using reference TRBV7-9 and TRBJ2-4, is DTGVSQNPRHKITKRGQNVTFRCDPISEHNRLYWYRQTLGQGPEFLTYFQNEAQLEKSRLLSDRFSAERPKGSFSTLEIQRTEQGDSAMYLCASSATGGGYKNIQYFGAGTRLSVL.

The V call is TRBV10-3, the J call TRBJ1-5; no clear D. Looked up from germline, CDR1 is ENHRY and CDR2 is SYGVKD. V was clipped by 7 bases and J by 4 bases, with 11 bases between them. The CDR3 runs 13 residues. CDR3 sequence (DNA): TGTGCCATCACGGGTGAGAGAAATCAGCCCCAGCATTTT. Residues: CAITGERNQPQHF.

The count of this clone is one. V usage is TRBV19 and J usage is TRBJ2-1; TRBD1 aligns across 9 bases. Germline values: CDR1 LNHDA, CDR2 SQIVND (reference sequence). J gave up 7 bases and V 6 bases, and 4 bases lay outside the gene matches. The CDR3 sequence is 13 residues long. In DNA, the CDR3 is TGTGCCAGTAGCGGGACAGGGAGAAATGAGCAGTTCTTC. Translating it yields CASSGTGRNEQFF.

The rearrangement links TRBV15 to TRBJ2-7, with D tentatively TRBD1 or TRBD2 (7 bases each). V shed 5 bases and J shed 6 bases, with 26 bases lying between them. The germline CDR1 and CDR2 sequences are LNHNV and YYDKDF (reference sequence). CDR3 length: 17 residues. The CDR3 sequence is CATSRTGIGTTAGEQYF. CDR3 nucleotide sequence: TGTGCCACCAGCCGGACAGGCATAGGGACTACGGCGGGCGAGCAGTACTTC.

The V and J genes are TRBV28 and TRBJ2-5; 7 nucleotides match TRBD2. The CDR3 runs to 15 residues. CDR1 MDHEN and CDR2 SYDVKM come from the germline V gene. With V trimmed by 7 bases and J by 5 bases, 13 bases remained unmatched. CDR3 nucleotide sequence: TGTGCCAGCAACAGGATTTCAGCGGGGCGTGAGACCCAGTACTTC. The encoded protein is CASNRISAGRETQYF.

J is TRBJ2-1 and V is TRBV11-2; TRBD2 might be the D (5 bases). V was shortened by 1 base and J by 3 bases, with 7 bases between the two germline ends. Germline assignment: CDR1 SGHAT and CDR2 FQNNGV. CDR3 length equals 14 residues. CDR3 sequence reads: CASSLAGIYNEQFF. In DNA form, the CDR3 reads TGTGCCAGCAGCTTAGCGGGAATCTACAATGAGCAGTTCTTC.

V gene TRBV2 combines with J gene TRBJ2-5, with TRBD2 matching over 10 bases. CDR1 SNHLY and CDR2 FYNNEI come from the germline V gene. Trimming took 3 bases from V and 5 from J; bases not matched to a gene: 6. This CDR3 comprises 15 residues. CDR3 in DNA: TGTGCCAGCAGTGATCCACTAGCGGGGAGGGAGACCCAGTACTTC. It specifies CASSDPLAGRETQYF. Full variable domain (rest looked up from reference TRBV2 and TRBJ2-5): EPEVTQTPSHQVTQMGQEVILRCVPISNHLYFYWYRQILGQKVEFLVSFYNNEISEKSEIFDDQFSVERPDGSNFTLKIRSTKLEDSAMYFCASSDPLAGRETQYFGPGTRLLVL.

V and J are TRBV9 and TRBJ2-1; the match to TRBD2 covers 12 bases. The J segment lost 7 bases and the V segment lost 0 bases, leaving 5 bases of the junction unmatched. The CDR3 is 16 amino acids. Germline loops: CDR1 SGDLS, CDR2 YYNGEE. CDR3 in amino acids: CASSVALAGGENEQFF. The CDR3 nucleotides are TGTGCCAGCAGCGTAGCGCTAGCGGGAGGGGAAAATGAGCAGTTCTTC. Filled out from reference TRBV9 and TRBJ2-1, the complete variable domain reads DSGVTQTPKHLITATGQRVTLRCSPRSGDLSVYWYQQSLDQGLQFLIQYYNGEERAKGNILERFSAQQFPDLHSELNLSSLELGDSALYFCASSVALAGGENEQFFGPGTRLTVL.

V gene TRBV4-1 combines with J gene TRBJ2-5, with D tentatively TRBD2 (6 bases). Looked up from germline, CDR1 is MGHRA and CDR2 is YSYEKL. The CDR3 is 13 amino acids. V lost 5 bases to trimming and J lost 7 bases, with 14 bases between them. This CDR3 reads CASSYSSGGTQYF. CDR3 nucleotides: TGCGCCAGCAGCTATTCCTCCGGGGGGACCCAGTACTTC.

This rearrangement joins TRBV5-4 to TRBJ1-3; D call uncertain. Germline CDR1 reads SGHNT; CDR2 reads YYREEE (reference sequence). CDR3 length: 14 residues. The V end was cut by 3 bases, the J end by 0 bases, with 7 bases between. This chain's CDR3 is CASSSQRSGNTIYF. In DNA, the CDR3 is TGTGCCAGCAGCTCACAACGCTCTGGAAACACCATATATTTT.

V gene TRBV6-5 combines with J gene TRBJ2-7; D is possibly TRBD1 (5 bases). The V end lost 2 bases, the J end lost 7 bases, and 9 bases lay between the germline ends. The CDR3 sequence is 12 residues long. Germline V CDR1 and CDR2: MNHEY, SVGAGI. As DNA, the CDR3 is TGTGCCAGCAGTTACAAAGGGGTAGAGCAGTACTTC. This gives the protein CASSYKGVEQYF.

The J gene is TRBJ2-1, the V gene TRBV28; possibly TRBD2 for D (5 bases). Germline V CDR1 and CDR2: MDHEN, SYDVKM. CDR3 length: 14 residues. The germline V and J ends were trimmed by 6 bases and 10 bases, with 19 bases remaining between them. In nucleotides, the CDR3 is TGTGCCAGCAGCTCCTTCGCACTAGGCAAGGAGCAGTTCTTC. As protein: CASSSFALGKEQFF.

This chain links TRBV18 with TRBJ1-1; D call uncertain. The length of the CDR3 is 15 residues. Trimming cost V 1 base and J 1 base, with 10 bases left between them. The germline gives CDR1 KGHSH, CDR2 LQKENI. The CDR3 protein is CASSPQRHANTEAFF. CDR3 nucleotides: TGTGCCAGCTCACCACAAAGACATGCGAACACTGAAGCTTTCTTT.

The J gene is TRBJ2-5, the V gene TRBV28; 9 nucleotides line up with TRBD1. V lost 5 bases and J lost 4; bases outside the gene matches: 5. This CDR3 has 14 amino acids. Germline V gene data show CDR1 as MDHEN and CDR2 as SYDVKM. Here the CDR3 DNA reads TGTGCCAGCAGTAACAGGGGGCGCAGAGAGACCCAGTACTTC. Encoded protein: CASSNRGRRETQYF.

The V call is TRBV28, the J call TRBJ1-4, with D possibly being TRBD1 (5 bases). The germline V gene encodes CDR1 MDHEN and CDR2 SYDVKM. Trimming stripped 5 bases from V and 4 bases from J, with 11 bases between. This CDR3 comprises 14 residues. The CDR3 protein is CASSEGPINEKLFF. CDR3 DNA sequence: TGTGCCAGCAGTGAGGGGCCCATTAATGAAAAACTGTTTTTT.

The CDR3: CASSPQGDNEKLFF. The CDR3 coding sequence is TGCGCCAGCAGCCCCCAGGGGGATAATGAAAAACTGTTTTTT. The V and J genes are TRBV5-1 and TRBJ1-4; 7 bases agree with TRBD1. This CDR3 spans 14 amino acids. V lost 4 bases, J lost 4 bases, and 4 bases stayed unmatched. Germline V lookup: CDR1 SGHRS, CDR2 YFSETQ.

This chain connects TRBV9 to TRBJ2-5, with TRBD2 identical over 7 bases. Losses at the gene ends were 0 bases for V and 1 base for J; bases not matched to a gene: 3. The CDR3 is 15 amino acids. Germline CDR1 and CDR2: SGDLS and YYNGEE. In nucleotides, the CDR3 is TGTGCCAGCAGCGTAGATAGGACTAGCCAAGAGACCCAGTACTTC. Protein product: CASSVDRTSQETQYF.

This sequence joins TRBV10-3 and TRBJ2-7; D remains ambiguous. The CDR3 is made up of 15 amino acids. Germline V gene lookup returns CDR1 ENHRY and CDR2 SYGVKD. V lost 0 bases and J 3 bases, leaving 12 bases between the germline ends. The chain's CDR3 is CAISESVEGIYEQYF. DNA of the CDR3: TGTGCCATCAGTGAGTCGGTGGAAGGGATCTACGAGCAGTACTTC.

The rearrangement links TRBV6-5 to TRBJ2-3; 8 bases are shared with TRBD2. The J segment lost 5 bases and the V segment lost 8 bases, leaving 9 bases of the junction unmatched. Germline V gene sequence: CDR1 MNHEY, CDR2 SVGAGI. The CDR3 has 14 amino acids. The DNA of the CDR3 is TGTGCCAGCTCCAATCGGGGGGGCGGAGATACGCAGTATTTT. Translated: CASSNRGGGDTQYF.

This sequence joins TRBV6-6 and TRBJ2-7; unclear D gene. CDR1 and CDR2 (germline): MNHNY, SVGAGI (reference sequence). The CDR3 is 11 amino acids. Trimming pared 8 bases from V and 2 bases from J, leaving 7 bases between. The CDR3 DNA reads TGTGCCAGCGCCAGCACCTACGAGCAGTACTTC. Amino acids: CASASTYEQYF.

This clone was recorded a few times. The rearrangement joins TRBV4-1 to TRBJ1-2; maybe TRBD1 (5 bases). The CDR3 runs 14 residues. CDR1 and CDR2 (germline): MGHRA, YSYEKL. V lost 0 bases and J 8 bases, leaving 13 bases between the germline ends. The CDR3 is CASSQDRGRLGYTF. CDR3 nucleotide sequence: TGCGCCAGCAGCCAAGATAGGGGCAGGCTGGGCTACACCTTC.